A single T cell receptor (beta chain) is shown here with its context. The antigen is undetermined. Repertoires were generated with immunoSEQ multiplex PCR, while TCRdb's copy carries only in-frame clones and drops some. The table shows about 26,000 clones, with roughly 80% occurring only once. These data originate in a study of neoadjuvant nivolumab and ipilimumab in lung cancer. Study results and caveats: Compared with tumor-adjacent uninvolved lung, resected tumors showed greater richness and clonality. From pretherapy to surgery, tumor richness and clonality rose with dual therapy.

The sequence derives from an adult with non-small cell lung cancer. The sample in question was tumor tissue, obtained after neoadjuvant nivolumab, alone or with ipilimumab, at or shortly before surgery.

CDR3 residues: CASSFSGQGSYGYTF. Here the CDR3 DNA reads TGTGCCAGCAGCTTTTCGGGACAGGGGAGCTATGGCTACACCTTC. This chain uses TRBV7-6 with TRBJ1-2; the match to TRBD1 covers 10 bases. Per the germline V gene, CDR1 is SGHVS and CDR2 is FNYEAQ. The V segment lost 3 bases and the J segment 4 bases; nucleotides outside the gene matches: 5. The CDR3 spans 15 residues.